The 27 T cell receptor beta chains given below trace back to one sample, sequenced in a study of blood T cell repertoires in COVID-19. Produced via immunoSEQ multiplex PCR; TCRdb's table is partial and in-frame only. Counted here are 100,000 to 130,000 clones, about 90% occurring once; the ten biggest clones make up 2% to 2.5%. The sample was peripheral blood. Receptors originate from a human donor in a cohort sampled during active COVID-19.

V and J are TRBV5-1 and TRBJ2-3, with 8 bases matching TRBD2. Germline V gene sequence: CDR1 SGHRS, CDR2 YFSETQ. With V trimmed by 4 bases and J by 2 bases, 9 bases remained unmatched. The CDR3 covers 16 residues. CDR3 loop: CASSPQGRGVTDTQYF. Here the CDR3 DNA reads TGCGCCAGCAGCCCCCAAGGGCGGGGGGTCACAGATACGCAGTATTTT.

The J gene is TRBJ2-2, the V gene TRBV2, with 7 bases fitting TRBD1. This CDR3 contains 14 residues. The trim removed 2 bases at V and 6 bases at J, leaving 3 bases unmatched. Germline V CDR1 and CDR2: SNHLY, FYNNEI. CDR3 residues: CASSERQGAGELFF. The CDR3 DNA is TGTGCCAGCAGTGAACGGCAGGGGGCCGGGGAGCTGTTTTTT.

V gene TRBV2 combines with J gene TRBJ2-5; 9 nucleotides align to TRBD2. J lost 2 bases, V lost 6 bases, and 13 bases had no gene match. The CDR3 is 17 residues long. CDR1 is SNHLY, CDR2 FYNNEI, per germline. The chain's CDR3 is CASSPSVLAGRQETQYF. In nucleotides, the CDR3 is TGTGCCAGCAGCCCATCGGTCCTAGCGGGGCGACAAGAGACCCAGTACTTC.

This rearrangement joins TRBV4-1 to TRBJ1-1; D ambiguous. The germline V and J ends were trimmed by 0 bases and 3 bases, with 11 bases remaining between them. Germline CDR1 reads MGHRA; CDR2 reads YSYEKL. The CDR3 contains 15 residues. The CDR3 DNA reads TGCGCCAGCAGCCAAGATCTTATTCCGGACACTGAAGCTTTCTTT. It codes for CASSQDLIPDTEAFF.

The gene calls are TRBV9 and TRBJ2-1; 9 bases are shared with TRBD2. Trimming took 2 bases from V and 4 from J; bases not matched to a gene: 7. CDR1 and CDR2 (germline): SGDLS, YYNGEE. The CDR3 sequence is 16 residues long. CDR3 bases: TGTGCCAGCAGCGTCCGAGCGGGAGGAGGGTACAATGAGCAGTTCTTC. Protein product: CASSVRAGGGYNEQFF.

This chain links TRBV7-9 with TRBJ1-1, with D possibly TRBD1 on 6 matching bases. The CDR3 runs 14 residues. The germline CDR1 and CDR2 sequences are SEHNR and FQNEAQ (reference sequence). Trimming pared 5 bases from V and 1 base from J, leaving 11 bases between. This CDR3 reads CASSRQVTNTEAFF. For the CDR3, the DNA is TGTGCCAGCAGCCGACAGGTGACGAACACTGAAGCTTTCTTT.

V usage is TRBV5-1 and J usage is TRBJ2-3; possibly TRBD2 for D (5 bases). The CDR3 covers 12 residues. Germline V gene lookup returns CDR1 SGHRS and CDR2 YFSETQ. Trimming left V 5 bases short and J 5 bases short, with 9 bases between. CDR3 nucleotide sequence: TGCGCCAGCAGATGGGGAGAAGATACGCAGTATTTT. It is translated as CASRWGEDTQYF. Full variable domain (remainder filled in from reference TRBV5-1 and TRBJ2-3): KAGVTQTPRYLIKTRGQQVTLSCSPISGHRSVSWYQQTPGQGLQFLFEYFSETQRNKGNFPGRFSGRQFSNSRSEMNVSTLELGDSALYLCASRWGEDTQYFGPGTRLTVL.

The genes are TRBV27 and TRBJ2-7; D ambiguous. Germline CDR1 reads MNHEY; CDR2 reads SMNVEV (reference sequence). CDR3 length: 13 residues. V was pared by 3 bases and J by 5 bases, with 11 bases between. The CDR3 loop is CASSFGQANEQYF. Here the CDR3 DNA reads TGTGCCAGCAGTTTTGGGCAGGCCAACGAGCAGTACTTC.

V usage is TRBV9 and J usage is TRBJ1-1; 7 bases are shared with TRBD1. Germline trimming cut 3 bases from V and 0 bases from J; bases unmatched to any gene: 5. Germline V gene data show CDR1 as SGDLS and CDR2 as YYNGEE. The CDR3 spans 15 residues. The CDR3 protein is CASSGHDRVNTEAFF. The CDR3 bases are TGTGCCAGCAGCGGTCATGACAGGGTGAACACTGAAGCTTTCTTT.

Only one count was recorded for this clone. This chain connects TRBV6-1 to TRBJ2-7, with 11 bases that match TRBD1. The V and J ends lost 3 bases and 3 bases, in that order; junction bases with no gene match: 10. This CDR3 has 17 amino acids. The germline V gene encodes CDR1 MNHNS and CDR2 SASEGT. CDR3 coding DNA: TGTGCCAGCAGTGACCCACGGGGGACAGGGGGACGCTACGAGCAGTACTTC. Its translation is CASSDPRGTGGRYEQYF.

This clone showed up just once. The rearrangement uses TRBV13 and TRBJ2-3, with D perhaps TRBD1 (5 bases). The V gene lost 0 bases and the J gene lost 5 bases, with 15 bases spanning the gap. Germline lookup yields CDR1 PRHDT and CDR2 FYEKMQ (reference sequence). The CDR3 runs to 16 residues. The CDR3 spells CASSLGRWEGEDTQYF. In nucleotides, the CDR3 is TGTGCCAGCAGCTTAGGCCGATGGGAAGGGGAAGATACGCAGTATTTT.

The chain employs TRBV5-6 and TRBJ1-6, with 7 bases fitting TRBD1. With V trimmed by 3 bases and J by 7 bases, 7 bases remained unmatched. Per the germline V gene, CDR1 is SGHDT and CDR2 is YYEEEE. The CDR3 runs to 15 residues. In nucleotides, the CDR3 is TGTGCCAGCAGCTATTCCGGGACAGAGAATTCACCCCTCCACTTT. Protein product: CASSYSGTENSPLHF.

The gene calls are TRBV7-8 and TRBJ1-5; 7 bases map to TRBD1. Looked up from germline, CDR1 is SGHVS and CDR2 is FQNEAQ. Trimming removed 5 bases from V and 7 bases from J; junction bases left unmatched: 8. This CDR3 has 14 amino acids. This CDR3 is CASSPKGGGQPQHF. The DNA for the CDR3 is TGTGCCAGCAGCCCGAAAGGGGGCGGACAGCCCCAGCATTTT. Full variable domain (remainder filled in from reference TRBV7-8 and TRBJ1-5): GAGVSQSPRYKVAKRGQDVALRCDPISGHVSLFWYQQALGQGPEFLTYFQNEAQLDKSGLPSDRFFAERPEGSVSTLKIQRTQQEDSAVYLCASSPKGGGQPQHFGDGTRLSIL.

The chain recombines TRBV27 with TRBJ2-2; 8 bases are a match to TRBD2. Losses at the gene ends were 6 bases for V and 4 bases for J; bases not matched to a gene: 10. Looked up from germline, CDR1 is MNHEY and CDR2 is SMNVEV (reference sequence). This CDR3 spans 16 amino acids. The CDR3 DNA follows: TGTGCCAGCAGACCCCCGGGAGGGGAGAGCACCGGGGAGCTGTTTTTT. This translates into CASRPPGGESTGELFF.

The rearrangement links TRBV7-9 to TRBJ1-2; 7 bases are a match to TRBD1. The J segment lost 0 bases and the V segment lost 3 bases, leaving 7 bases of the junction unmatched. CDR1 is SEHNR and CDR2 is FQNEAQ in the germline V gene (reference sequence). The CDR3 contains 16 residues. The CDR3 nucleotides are TGTGCCAGCAGCTTCGTCGGGGACAGCTCTAACTATGGCTACACCTTC. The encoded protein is CASSFVGDSSNYGYTF.

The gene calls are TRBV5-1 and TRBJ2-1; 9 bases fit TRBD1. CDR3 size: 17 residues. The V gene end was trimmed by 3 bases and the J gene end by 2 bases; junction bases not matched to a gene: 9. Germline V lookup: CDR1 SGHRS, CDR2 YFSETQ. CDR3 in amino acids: CASSSLAGTGPYNEQFF. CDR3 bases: TGCGCCAGCAGCTCCCTAGCAGGGACAGGGCCCTACAATGAGCAGTTCTTC.

The CDR3 nucleotides read TGTGCCAGTAGTAACCGGGACAGGGTCTTAACTGGCTACACCTTC. Its translation: CASSNRDRVLTGYTF. V gene TRBV19 combines with J gene TRBJ1-2; 9 nucleotides line up with TRBD1. This CDR3 has 15 amino acids. Looked up from germline, CDR1 is LNHDA and CDR2 is SQIVND (reference sequence). The ends lost 4 bases at V and 7 bases at J; junction bases unmatched: 10.

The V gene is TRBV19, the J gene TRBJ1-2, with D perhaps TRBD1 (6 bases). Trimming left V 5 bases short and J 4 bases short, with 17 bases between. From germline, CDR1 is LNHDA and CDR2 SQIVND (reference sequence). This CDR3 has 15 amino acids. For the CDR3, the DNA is TGTGCCAGTAGTTCGGACAGCCTCGCGTTCTATGGCTACACCTTC. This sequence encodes CASSSDSLAFYGYTF. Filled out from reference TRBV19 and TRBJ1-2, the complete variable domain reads DGGITQSPKYLFRKEGQNVTLSCEQNLNHDAMYWYRQDPGQGLRLIYYSQIVNDFQKGDIAEGYSVSREKKESFPLTVTSAQKNPTAFYLCASSSDSLAFYGYTFGSGTRLTVV.

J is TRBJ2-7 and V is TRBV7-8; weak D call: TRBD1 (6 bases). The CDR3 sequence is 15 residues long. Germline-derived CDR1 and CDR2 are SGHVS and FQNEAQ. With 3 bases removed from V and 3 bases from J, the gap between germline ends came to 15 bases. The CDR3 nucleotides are TGTGCCAGCAGCTTTCACCGGGACAACAACTACGAGCAGTACTTC. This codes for CASSFHRDNNYEQYF.

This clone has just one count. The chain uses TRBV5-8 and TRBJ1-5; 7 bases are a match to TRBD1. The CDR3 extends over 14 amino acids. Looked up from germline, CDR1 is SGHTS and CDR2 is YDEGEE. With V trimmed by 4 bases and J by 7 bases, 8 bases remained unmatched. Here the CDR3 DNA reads TGTGCCAGCAGCAGCCAGGGGGGAGCCCAGCCCCAGCATTTT. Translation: CASSSQGGAQPQHF.

CDR3 coding DNA: TGCGCCAGCAGTGGACTACAGGGCTACGAGCAGTACTTC. Its translation is CASSGLQGYEQYF. The chain has TRBV10-1 and TRBJ2-7; a possible D gene is TRBD1 (6 bases). Germline loops: CDR1 WNHNN, CDR2 SYGVQD (reference sequence). Between the trimmed V and J ends, which lost 4 bases and 3 bases, there was a span of 10 bases. The CDR3 length is 13 residues.

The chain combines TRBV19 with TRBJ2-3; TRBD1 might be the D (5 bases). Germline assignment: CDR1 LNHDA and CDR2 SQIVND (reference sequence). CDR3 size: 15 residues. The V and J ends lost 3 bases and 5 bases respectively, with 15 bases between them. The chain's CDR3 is CASSIGRTKLDTQYF. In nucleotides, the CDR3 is TGTGCCAGTAGTATTGGCCGGACAAAATTAGATACGCAGTATTTT.

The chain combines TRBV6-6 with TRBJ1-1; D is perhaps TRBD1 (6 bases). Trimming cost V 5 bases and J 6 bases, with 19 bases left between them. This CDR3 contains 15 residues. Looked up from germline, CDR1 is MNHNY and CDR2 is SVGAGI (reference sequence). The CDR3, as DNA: TGTGCCAGCAGTAAGCTTCCGGGACAAAACCCTGAAGCTTTCTTT. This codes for CASSKLPGQNPEAFF.

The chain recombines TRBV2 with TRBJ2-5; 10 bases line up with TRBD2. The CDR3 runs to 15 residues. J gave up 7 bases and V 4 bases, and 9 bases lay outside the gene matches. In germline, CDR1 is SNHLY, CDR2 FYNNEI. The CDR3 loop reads CASSGRSASGGTQYF. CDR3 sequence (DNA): TGTGCCAGCAGTGGGCGGTCGGCTAGCGGGGGGACCCAGTACTTC.

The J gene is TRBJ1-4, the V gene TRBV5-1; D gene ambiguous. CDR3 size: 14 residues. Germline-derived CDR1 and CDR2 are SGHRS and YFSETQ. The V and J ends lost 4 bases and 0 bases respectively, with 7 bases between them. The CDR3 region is CASSVTTTNEKLFF. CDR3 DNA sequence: TGCGCCAGCAGCGTAACAACAACTAATGAAAAACTGTTTTTT.

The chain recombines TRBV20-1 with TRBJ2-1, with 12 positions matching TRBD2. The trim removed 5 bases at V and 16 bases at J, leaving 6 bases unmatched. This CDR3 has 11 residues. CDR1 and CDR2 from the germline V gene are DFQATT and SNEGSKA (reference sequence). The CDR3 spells CSAWLAGGHFF. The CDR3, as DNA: TGCAGTGCTTGGCTAGCGGGAGGGCACTTCTTC.

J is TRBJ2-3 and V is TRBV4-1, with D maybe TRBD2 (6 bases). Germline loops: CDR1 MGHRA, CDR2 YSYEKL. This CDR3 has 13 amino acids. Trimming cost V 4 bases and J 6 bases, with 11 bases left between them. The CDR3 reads CASSLQRGDTQYF. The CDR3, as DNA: TGCGCCAGCAGCCTACAACGGGGGGATACGCAGTATTTT.